This T cell receptor beta chain was observed in a study of shared clonotypes between healthy human individuals. This table comes from immunoSEQ multiplex PCR, and its TCRdb copy is limited to in-frame clones, with some not included. Of about 2,500,000 clones listed, over 85% are singletons. Trimming cost V 4 bases and J 0 bases, with 8 bases left between them. CDR1 is SGHRS and CDR2 is YFSETQ in the germline V gene. The CDR3 contains 15 residues. Source material: naive CD4+ T cells sorted from blood. Regarding subset: CD45RA+ positively selected. This chain uses TRBV5-1 with TRBJ2-6, with D possibly matching TRBD1 (5 bases). The clonotype was recovered from a man between 18 and 35 years old in good health. The CDR3 coding sequence is TGCGCCAGCAGCGACAGTTTCTCTGGGGCCAACGTCCTGACTTTC. Its protein is CASSDSFSGANVLTF.